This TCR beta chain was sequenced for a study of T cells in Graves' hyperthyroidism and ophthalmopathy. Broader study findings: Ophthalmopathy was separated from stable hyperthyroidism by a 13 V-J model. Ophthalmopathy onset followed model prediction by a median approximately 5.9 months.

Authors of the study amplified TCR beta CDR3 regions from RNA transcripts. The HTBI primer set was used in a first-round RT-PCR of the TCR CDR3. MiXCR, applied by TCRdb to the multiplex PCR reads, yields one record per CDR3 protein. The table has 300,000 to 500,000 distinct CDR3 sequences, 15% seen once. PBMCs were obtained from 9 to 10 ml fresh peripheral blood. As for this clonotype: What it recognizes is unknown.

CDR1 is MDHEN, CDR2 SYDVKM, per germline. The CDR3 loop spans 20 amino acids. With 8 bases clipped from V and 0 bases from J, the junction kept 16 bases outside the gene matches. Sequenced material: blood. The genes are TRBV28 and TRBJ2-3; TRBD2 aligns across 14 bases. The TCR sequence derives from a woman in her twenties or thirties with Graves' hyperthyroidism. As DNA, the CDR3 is TGTGCCAGCCCACCGCGGGTCTGGACTAGCGGGAGGACTAGCACAGATACGCAGTATTTT. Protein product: CASPPRVWTSGRTSTDTQYF.